The 4 T cell receptor beta chains in this list originate from one sample, sequenced in a study of T-cell reconstitution after alpha-beta-depleted transplantation in children. A TCRbeta library incorporating unique molecular identifiers was prepared. TCRdb ran MiXCR on the PCR reads and lists one entry per CDR3 protein. This table holds approximately 490,000 distinct CDR3 sequences, roughly a tenth found once. Here the sequenced sample was PBMCs, taken before TCRalphabeta/CD19-depleted stem cell transplant. These receptors were taken from a child under 10 years old with inherited bone marrow failure, due to receive a stem cell transplant.

This chain connects TRBV6-1 to TRBJ2-1, with D hard to call. This CDR3 has 14 residues. V was pared by 5 bases and J by 0 bases, with 8 bases between. In germline, CDR1 is MNHNS, CDR2 SASEGT. The CDR3 DNA reads TGTGCCAGCAGTCGTGCGCTCTCCTACAATGAGCAGTTCTTC. Its protein is CASSRALSYNEQFF.

This clonotype has at least ten counts. CDR3 DNA: TGTGCCAGCAGTCACGAGGAGGGGACAGGGGATTCACCCCTCCACTTT. Its translation is CASSHEEGTGDSPLHF. The chain links TRBV5-5 to TRBJ1-6; 10 bases line up with TRBD1. This CDR3 has 16 residues. V trimming: 5 bases; J trimming: 8 bases; junction bases outside the gene matches: 10. Germline CDR1 and CDR2: SGHKS and YYEKEE (reference sequence).

This clonotype was counted ten times or more. The CDR3 reads CASSPLGNEQFF. Written as DNA, the CDR3 is TGTGCCAGCAGCCCGCTGGGCAATGAGCAGTTCTTC. The J gene is TRBJ2-1, the V gene TRBV7-2; D is uncertain. This CDR3 spans 12 amino acids. V lost 5 bases and J 6 bases, leaving 8 bases between the germline ends. Germline assignment: CDR1 SGHTA and CDR2 FQGNSA.

The chain recombines TRBV5-4 with TRBJ2-3, with 12 bases fitting TRBD1. The J segment lost 4 bases and the V segment lost 4 bases, leaving 4 bases of the junction unmatched. This CDR3 comprises 15 residues. Germline assignment: CDR1 SGHNT and CDR2 YYREEE (reference sequence). The CDR3 is CASSGTGGRADTQYF. In DNA form, the CDR3 reads TGTGCCAGCAGCGGGACAGGGGGCCGGGCAGATACGCAGTATTTT.